This TCR beta chain came from a study of shared clonotypes between healthy human individuals. Measured with immunoSEQ multiplex PCR; TCRdb has only the in-frame clones, and not every one. The sample yields about 600,000 clones, around 97% seen once. Germline V gene lookup returns CDR1 SGHTS and CDR2 YDEGEE. V was clipped by 0 bases and J by 2 bases, with 11 bases between them. The CDR3 extends over 16 amino acids. This receptor was obtained from a woman under 40 in good health. The chain is built from TRBV5-8 and TRBJ1-4; D call uncertain. Material: naive CD4+ T cells sorted from blood. The sample's subset: CD45RA+ positively selected. This CDR3 is CASSLGAGLTNEKLFF. CDR3 nucleotide sequence: TGTGCCAGCAGCTTGGGGGCAGGACTCACTAATGAAAAACTGTTTTTT.